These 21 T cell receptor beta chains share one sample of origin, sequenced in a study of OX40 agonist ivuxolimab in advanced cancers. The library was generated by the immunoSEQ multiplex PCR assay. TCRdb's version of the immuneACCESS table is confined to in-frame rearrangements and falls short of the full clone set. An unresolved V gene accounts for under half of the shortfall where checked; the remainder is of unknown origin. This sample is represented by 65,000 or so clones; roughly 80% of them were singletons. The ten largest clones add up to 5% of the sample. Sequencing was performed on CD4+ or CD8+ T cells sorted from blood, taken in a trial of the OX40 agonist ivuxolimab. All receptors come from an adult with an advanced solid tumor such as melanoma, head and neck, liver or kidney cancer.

The CDR3 loop reads CASRLAREQFF. The CDR3 DNA is TGTGCCAGTAGACTAGCACGTGAGCAGTTCTTC. This chain uses TRBV19 with TRBJ2-1; TRBD2 is a possible D gene (6 bases). The V end lost 6 bases, the J end lost 9 bases, and 9 bases lay between the germline ends. CDR3 length: 11 amino acids. Per the germline V gene, CDR1 is LNHDA and CDR2 is SQIVND (reference sequence).

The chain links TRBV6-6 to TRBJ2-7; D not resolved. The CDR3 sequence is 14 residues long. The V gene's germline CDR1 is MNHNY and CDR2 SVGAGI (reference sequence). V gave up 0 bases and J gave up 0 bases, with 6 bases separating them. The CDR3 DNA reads TGTGCCAGCAGTTACTCGATTCTCTCCTACGAGCAGTACTTC. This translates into CASSYSILSYEQYF.

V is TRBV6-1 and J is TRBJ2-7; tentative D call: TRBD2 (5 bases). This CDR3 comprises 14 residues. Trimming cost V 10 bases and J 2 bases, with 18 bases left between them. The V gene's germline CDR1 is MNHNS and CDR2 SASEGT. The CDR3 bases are TGTGCCATCACGGGATTGCGGGTACCCTACGAGCAGTACTTC. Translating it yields CAITGLRVPYEQYF.

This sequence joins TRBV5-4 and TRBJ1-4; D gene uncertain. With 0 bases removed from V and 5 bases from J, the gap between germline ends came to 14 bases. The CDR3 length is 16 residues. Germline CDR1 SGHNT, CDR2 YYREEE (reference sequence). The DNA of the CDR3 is TGTGCCAGCAGCTTGGGGGCGGCAGGCGTGAATGAAAAACTGTTTTTT. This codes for CASSLGAAGVNEKLFF.

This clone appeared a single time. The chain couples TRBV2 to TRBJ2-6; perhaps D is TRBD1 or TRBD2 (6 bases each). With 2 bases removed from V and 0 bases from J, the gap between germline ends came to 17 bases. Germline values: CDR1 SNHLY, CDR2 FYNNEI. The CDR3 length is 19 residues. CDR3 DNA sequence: TGTGCCAGCAGTGAATCGGCAGGGGAGGCCGGCTCTGGGGCCAACGTCCTGACTTTC. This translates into CASSESAGEAGSGANVLTF.

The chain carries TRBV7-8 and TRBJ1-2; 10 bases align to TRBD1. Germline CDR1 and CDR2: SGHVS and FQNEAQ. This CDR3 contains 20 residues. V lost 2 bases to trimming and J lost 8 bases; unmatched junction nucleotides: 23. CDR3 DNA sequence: TGTGCCAGCAGCTTACGGACAGGGGGTTCCTGGGCGAATAGGTACCACGGCTACACCTTC. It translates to CASSLRTGGSWANRYHGYTF.

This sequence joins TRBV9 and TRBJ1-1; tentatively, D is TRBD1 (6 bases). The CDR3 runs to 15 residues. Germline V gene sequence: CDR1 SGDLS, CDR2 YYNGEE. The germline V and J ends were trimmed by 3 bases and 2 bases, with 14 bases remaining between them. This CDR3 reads CASSGKGQPNTEAFF. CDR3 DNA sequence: TGTGCCAGCAGCGGGAAGGGACAACCCAACACTGAAGCTTTCTTT.

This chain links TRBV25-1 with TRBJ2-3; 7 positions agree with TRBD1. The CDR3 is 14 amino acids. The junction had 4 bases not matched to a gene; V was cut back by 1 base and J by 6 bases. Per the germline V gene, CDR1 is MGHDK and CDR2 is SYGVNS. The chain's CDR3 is CASSESGTVDTQYF. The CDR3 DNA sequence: TGTGCCAGCAGTGAATCCGGGACAGTGGATACGCAGTATTTT.

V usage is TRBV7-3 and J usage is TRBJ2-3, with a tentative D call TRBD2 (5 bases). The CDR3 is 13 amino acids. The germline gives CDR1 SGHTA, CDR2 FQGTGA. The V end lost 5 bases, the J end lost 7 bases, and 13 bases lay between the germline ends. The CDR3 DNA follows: TGTGCCAGCAGCCCGACGGCCGGGAATACGCAGTATTTT. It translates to CASSPTAGNTQYF.

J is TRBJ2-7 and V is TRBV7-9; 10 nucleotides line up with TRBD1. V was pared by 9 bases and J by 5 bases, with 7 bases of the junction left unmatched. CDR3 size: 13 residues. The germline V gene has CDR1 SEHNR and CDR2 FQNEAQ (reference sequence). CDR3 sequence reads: CARKGQGFNEQYF. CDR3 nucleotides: TGTGCCAGAAAGGGACAGGGGTTCAACGAGCAGTACTTC.

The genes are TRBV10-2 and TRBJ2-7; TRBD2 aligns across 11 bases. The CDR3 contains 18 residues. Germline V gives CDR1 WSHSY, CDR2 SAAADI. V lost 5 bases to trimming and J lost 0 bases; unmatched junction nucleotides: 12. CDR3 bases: TGCGCCAGCAGTATTTTCGGGACTAGCGGCCAAATCTCCTACGAGCAGTACTTC. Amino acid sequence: CASSIFGTSGQISYEQYF.

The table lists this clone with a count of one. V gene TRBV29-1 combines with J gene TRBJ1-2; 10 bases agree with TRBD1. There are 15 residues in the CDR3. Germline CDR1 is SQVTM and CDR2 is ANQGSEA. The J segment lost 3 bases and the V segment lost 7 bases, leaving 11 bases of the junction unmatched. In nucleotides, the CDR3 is TGCAGCGCCGTGGGGGGACAGGGGCTAGACTATGGCTACACCTTC. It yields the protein CSAVGGQGLDYGYTF.

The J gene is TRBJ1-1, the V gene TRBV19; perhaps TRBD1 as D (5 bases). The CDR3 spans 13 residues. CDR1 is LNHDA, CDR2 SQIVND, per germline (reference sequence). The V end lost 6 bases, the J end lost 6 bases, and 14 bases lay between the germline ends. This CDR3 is CASSPHLGPEAFF. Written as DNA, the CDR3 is TGTGCCAGTAGCCCTCATTTGGGGCCTGAAGCTTTCTTT.

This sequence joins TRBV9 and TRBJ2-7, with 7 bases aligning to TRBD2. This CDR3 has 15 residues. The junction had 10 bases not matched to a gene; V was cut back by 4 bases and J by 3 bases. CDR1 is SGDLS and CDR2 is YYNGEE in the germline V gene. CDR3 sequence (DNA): TGTGCCAGCAGCCCCCAAGTGGGGAGGGGCTACGAGCAGTACTTC. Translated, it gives CASSPQVGRGYEQYF.

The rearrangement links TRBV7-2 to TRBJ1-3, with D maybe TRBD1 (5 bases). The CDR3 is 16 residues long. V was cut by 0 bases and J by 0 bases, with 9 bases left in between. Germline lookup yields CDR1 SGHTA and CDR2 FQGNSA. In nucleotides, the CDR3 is TGTGCCAGCAGCTTAGCAGGGCAGGGCTCTGGAAACACCATATATTTT. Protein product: CASSLAGQGSGNTIYF.

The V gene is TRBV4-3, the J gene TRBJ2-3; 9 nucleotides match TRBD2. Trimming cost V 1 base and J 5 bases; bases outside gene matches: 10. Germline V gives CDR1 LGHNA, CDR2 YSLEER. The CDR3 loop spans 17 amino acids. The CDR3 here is CASSQGGSGSFGDTQYF. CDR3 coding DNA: TGCGCCAGCAGCCAAGGAGGTAGCGGGAGTTTCGGAGATACGCAGTATTTT.

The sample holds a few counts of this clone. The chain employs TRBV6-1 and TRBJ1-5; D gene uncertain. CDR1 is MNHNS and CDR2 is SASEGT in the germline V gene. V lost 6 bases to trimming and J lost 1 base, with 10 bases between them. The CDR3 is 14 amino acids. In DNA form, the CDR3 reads TGTGCCAGCAGAACAGACACCAGCAATCAGCCCCAGCATTTT. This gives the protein CASRTDTSNQPQHF.

The CDR3 nucleotides read TGTGCCAGCAGCTTCGGGACTAGCATCGCAGATACGCAGTATTTT. It translates to CASSFGTSIADTQYF. The chain uses TRBV7-6 and TRBJ2-3, with 9 bases identical to TRBD2. In germline, CDR1 is SGHVS, CDR2 FNYEAQ. With 3 bases clipped from V and 4 bases from J, the junction kept 5 bases outside the gene matches. CDR3 size: 15 residues.

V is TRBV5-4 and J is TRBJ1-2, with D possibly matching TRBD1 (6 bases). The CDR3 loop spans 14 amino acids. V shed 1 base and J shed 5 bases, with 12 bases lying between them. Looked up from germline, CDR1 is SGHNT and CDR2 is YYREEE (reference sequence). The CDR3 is CASSLKAGQYGYTF. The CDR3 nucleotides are TGTGCCAGCAGCTTGAAGGCAGGACAGTATGGCTACACCTTC.

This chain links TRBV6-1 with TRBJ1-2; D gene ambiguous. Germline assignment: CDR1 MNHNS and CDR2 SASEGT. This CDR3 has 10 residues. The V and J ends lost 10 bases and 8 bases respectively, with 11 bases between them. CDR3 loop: CATQRGGYTF. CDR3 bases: TGTGCCACCCAACGTGGGGGCTACACCTTC.

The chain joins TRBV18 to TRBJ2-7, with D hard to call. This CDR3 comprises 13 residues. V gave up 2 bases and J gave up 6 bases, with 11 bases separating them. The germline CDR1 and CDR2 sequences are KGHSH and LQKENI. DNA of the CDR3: TGTGCCAGCTCACCATCATCCGCTATCGAGCAGTACTTC. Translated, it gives CASSPSSAIEQYF.